This T cell receptor beta chain was identified during a study of cytomegalovirus exposure and HLA in healthy donors. This PCR relied on a set of 60 Vbeta primers and 13 Jbeta primers. Generated by immunoSEQ multiplex PCR, the TCRdb table keeps only in-frame clones and is missing some. This table has nearly 110,000 clones, 81% appearing once. This CDR3 is built from 14 residues. The V gene lost 5 bases and the J gene lost 2 bases, with 13 bases spanning the gap. Germline CDR1 is SEHNR and CDR2 is FQNEAQ (reference sequence). The chain employs TRBV7-9 and TRBJ2-7; a possible D gene is TRBD2 (6 bases). What was sequenced was PBMCs. This receptor was identified in a man between 25 and 39 years old in good health and CMV-seronegative. CDR3 protein: CASSPLGGPYEQYF. As DNA, the CDR3 is TGTGCCAGCAGCCCCCTGGGGGGACCCTACGAGCAGTACTTC. Drawing the rest from reference TRBV7-9 and TRBJ2-7, the complete variable domain is DTGVSQNPRHKITKRGQNVTFRCDPISEHNRLYWYRQTLGQGPEFLTYFQNEAQLEKSRLLSDRFSAERPKGSFSTLEIQRTEQGDSAMYLCASSPLGGPYEQYFGPGTRLTVT.